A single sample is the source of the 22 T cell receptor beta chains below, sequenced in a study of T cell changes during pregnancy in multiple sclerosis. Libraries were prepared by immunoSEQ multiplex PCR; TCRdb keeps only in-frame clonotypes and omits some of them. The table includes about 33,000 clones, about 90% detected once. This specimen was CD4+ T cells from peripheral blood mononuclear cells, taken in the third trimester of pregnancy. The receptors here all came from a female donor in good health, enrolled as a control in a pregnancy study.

In DNA, the CDR3 is TGTGCCAGCAGTTATCGGGAGGGGGTGGACATTCAGTACTTC. This encodes CASSYREGVDIQYF. This chain uses TRBV6-6 with TRBJ2-4; TRBD2 matches 8 bases. V trimming: 3 bases; J trimming: 8 bases; junction bases outside the gene matches: 6. This CDR3 has 14 residues. CDR1 and CDR2 (germline): MNHNY, SVGAGI (reference sequence).

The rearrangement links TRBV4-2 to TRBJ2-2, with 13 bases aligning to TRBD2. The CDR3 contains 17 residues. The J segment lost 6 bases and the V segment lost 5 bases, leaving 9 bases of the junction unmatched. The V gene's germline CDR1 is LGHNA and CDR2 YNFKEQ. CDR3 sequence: CASSSQTSGRLAGELFF. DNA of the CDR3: TGTGCCAGCAGCTCCCAGACTAGCGGGAGGTTGGCCGGGGAGCTGTTTTTT.

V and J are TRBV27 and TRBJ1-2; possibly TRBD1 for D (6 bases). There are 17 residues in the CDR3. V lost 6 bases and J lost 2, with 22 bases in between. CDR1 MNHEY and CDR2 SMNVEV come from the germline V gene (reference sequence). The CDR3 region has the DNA TGTGCCAGCAGGTCCCTTTTAGGGGGGGGACTGAACTATGGCTACACCTTC. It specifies CASRSLLGGGLNYGYTF.

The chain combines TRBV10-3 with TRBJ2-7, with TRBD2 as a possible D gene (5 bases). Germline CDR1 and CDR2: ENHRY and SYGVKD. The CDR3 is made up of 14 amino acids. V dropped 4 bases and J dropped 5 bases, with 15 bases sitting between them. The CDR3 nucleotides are TGTGCCATCAGTGTGGGCGGAGGAATCGACGAGCAGTACTTC. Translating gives CAISVGGGIDEQYF.

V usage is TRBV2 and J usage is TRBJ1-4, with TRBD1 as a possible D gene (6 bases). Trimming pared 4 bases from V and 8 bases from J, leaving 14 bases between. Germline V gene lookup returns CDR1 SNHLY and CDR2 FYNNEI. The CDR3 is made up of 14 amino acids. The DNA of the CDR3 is TGTGCCAGCAGTGGGGGCAGGGGCAGGGAAAAACTGTTTTTT. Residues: CASSGGRGREKLFF.

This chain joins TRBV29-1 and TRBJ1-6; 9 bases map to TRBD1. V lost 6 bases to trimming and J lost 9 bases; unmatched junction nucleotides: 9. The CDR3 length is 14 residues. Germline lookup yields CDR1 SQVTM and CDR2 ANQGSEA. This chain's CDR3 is CSVGTGWSSSPLHF. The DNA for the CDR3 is TGCAGCGTGGGGACAGGGTGGAGTAGTTCACCCCTCCACTTT.

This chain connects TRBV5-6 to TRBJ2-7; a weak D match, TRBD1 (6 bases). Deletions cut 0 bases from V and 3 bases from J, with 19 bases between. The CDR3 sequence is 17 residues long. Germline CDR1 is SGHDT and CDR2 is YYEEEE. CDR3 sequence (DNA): TGTGCCAGCAGCTTGGCAGGGGCGCTCCCCAACTTCTACGAGCAGTACTTC. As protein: CASSLAGALPNFYEQYF.

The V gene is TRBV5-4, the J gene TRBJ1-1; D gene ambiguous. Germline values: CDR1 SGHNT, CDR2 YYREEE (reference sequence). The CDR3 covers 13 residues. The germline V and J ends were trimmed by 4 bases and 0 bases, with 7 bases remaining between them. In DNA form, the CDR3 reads TGTGCCAGCAGCGACGGGGTGAACACTGAAGCTTTCTTT. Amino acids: CASSDGVNTEAFF.

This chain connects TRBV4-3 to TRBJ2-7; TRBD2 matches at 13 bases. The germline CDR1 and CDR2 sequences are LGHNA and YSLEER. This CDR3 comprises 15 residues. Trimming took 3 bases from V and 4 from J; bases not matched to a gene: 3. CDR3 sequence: CASSQRTSGSYEQYF. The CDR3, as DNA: TGCGCCAGCAGCCAGCGGACTAGCGGGAGTTACGAGCAGTACTTC.

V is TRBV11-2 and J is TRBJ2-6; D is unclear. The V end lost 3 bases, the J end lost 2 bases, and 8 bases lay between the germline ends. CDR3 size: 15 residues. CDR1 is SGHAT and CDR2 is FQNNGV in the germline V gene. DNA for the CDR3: TGTGCCAGCAGCTTGGAGTGGGCTGGGGCCAACGTCCTGACTTTC. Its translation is CASSLEWAGANVLTF.

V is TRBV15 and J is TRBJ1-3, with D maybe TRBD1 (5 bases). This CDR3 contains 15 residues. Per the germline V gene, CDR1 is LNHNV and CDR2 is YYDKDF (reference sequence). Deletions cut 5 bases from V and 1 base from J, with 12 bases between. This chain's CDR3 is CATSQYRGSGNTIYF. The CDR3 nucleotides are TGTGCCACCAGCCAATATAGGGGTTCTGGAAACACCATATATTTT.

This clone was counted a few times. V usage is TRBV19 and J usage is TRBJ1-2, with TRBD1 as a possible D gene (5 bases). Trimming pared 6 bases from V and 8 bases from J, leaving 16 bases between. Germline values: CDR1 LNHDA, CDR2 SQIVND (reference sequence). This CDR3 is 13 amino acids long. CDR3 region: CASSEQYQGGYTF. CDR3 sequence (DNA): TGTGCCAGTAGCGAACAGTATCAGGGCGGCTACACCTTC.

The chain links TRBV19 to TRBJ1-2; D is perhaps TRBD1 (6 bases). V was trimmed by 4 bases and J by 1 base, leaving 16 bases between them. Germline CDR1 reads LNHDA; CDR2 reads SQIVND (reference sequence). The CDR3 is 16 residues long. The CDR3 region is CASSSTGGQYNYGYTF. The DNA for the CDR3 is TGTGCCAGTAGTAGTACCGGAGGACAGTATAACTATGGCTACACCTTC. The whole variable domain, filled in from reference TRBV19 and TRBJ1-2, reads DGGITQSPKYLFRKEGQNVTLSCEQNLNHDAMYWYRQDPGQGLRLIYYSQIVNDFQKGDIAEGYSVSREKKESFPLTVTSAQKNPTAFYLCASSSTGGQYNYGYTFGSGTRLTVV.

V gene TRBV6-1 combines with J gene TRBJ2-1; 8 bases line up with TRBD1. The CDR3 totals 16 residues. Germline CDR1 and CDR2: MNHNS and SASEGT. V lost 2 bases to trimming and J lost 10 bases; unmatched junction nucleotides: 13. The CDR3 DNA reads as TGTGCCAGCAGTGAATGGGATCGACAGGGGTCGGGAGAGCAGTTCTTC. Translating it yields CASSEWDRQGSGEQFF.

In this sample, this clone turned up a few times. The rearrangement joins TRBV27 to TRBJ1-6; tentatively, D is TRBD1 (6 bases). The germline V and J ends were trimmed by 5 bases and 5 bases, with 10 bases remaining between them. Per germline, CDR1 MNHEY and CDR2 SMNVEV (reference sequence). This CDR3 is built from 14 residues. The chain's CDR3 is CASSPGQHNSPLHF. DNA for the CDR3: TGTGCCAGCAGTCCCGGACAGCATAATTCACCCCTCCACTTT.

This CDR3 reads CASSLGALKETQYF. CDR3 sequence (DNA): TGCGCCAGCAGCTTGGGGGCCCTCAAAGAGACCCAGTACTTC. J is TRBJ2-5 and V is TRBV5-1; D unclear. Germline V gene sequence: CDR1 SGHRS, CDR2 YFSETQ. Trimming took off 0 bases at V and 3 bases at J, with 9 bases between the two ends. The CDR3 runs to 14 residues.

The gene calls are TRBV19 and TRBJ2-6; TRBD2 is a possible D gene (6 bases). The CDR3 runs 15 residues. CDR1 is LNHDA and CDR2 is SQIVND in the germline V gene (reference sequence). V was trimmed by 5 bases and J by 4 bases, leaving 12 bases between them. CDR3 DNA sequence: TGTGCCAGTAGTTGGAGGGGCGAGGGGGCCAACGTCCTGACTTTC. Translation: CASSWRGEGANVLTF.

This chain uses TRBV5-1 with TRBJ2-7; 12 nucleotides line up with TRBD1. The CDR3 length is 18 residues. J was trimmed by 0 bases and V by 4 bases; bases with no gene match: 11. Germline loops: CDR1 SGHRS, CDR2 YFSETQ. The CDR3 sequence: CASSPVPGQGAGSYEQYF. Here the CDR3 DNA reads TGCGCCAGCAGCCCAGTCCCGGGACAGGGGGCCGGCTCCTACGAGCAGTACTTC.

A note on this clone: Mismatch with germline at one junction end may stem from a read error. CDR3 residues: CAGRSRDRGQVNEQFF. The CDR3, as DNA: TGTGCCGGTAGAAGCCGGGACAGGGGCCAGGTAAATGAGCAGTTCTTC. V is TRBV19 and J is TRBJ2-1; 10 bases are shared with TRBD1. The CDR3 runs 16 residues. CDR1 LNHDA and CDR2 SQIVND come from the germline V gene (reference sequence).

In DNA form, the CDR3 reads TGTGCCAGCAGTGAAGTCTCCTCTGGAAACACCATATATTTT. As protein: CASSEVSSGNTIYF. This sequence joins TRBV2 and TRBJ1-3; D not certain. CDR1 and CDR2 (germline): SNHLY, FYNNEI. The CDR3 spans 14 residues. V was shortened by 1 base and J by 0 bases, with 4 bases between the two germline ends.

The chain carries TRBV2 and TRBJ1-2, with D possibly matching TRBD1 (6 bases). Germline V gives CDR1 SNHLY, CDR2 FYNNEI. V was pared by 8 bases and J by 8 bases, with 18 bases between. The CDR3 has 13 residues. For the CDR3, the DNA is TGTGCCAGCGCAAAACAGGGAGACGTCGGCTACACCTTC. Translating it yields CASAKQGDVGYTF.

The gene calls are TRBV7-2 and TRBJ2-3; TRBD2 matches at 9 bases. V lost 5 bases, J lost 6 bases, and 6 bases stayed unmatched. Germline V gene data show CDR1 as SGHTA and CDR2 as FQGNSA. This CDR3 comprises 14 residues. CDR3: CASSPEREVDTQYF. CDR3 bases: TGTGCCAGCAGCCCCGAGCGGGAGGTGGATACGCAGTATTTT.